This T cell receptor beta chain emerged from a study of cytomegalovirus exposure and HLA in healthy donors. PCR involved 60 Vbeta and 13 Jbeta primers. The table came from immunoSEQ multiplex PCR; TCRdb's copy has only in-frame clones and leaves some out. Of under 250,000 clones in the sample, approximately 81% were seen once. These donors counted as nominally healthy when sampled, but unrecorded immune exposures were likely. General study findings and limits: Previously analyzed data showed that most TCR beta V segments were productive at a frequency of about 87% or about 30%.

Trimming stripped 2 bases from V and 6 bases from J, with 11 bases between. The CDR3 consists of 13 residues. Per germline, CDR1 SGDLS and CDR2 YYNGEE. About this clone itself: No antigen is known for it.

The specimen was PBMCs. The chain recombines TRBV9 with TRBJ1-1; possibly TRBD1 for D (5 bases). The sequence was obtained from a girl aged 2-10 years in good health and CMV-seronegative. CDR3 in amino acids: CASSVGWGAEAFF. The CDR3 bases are TGTGCCAGCAGCGTGGGGTGGGGCGCTGAAGCTTTCTTT. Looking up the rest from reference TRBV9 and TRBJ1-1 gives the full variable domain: DSGVTQTPKHLITATGQRVTLRCSPRSGDLSVYWYQQSLDQGLQFLIQYYNGEERAKGNILERFSAQQFPDLHSELNLSSLELGDSALYFCASSVGWGAEAFFGQGTRLTVV.